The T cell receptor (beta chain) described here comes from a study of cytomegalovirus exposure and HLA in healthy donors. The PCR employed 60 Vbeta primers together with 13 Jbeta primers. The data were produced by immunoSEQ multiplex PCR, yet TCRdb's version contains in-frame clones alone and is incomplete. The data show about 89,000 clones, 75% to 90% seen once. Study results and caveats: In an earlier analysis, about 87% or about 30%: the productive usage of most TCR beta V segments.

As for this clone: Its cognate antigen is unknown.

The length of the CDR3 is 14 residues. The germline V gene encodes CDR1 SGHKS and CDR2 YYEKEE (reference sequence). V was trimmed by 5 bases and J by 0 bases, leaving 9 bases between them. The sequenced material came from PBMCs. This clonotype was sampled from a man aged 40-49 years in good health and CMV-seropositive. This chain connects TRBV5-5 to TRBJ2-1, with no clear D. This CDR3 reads CASRNSPSYNEQFF. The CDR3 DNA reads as TGTGCCAGCAGGAATAGCCCCTCCTACAATGAGCAGTTCTTC.